These 4 T cell receptor beta chains were all obtained from the same sample, sequenced in a study of T cell repertoires in cytomegalovirus infection. TCRdb re-derived calls from the reads in MiXCR, one entry per CDR3 protein. The table lists hundreds of thousands of distinct CDR3 sequences, around 30% of them singletons. The antigens these receptors bind are not known. The sequencing here drew on cultured PBMCs, taken from culture after CMV antigen stimulation. The receptors here all came from a human donor in good health (CMV status not recorded). Some clones in this sample may be carry-over from other donors' samples.

The genes are TRBV25-1 and TRBJ2-7; 12 bases are a match to TRBD1. The CDR3 extends over 16 amino acids. After removal of 2 bases from V and 6 bases from J, the junction contained 8 bases not matched to a gene. Germline CDR1 is MGHDK and CDR2 is SYGVNS. The CDR3: CASSEPSGQGAFEQYF. CDR3 nucleotides: TGTGCCAGCAGTGAACCATCGGGACAGGGGGCGTTCGAGCAGTACTTC.

This clonotype turned up a few times. The V gene is TRBV5-4, the J gene TRBJ2-1; maybe TRBD2 (6 bases). Germline loops: CDR1 SGHNT, CDR2 YYREEE (reference sequence). V was pared by 6 bases and J by 0 bases, with 19 bases between. The CDR3 sequence is 17 residues long. CDR3 protein: CASTTRAGISSYNEQFF. The CDR3 coding sequence is TGTGCCAGCACCACCCGGGCGGGGATCAGCTCCTACAATGAGCAGTTCTTC.

The chain has TRBV7-9 and TRBJ2-1; D may correspond to TRBD1 or TRBD2 (5 bases each). Trimming took off 5 bases at V and 2 bases at J, with 16 bases between the two ends. The CDR3 runs to 16 residues. The germline CDR1 and CDR2 sequences are SEHNR and FQNEAQ (reference sequence). In DNA, the CDR3 is TGTGCCAGCAGCGGCACTTGGGACGTCGCCTACAATGAGCAGTTCTTC. It specifies CASSGTWDVAYNEQFF.

The gene calls are TRBV11-2 and TRBJ2-3; 16 bases match TRBD2. The CDR3 length is 17 residues. The V and J ends lost 4 bases and 5 bases, in that order; junction bases with no gene match: 6. The germline CDR1 and CDR2 sequences are SGHAT and FQNNGV. The CDR3 DNA is TGTGCCAGCAGCTCTATGGGACTAGCGGGAGGGCGAGATACGCAGTATTTT. Residues: CASSSMGLAGGRDTQYF. The whole variable domain, filled in from reference TRBV11-2 and TRBJ2-3, reads EAGVAQSPRYKIIEKRQSVAFWCNPISGHATLYWYQQILGQGPKLLIQFQNNGVVDDSQLPKDRFSAERLKGVDSTLKIQPAKLEDSAVYLCASSSMGLAGGRDTQYFGPGTRLTVL.